The 8 T cell receptor beta chains given below trace back to one sample, sequenced in a study of T cell repertoires in cytomegalovirus infection. TCRdb reprocessed the reads with MiXCR, giving one entry per CDR3 protein. The sample gives almost 550,000 distinct CDR3 sequences, approximately 17% of which show up once; roughly 25% is in the top ten. The source material was CD8+ T cells from PBMCs. The receptors were gathered from a human donor in good health (CMV status not recorded). Some clones in this sample may be carry-over from other donors' samples.

This clonotype was recorded at least ten times. V and J are TRBV3-1 and TRBJ1-1, with 9 bases identical to TRBD1. CDR1 is LGHDT and CDR2 is YNNKEL in the germline V gene (reference sequence). Losses at the gene ends were 6 bases for V and 5 bases for J; bases not matched to a gene: 10. The CDR3 length is 15 residues. The CDR3 coding sequence is TGTGCCAGCAGTCCCGGGACAGGGACGGGGACTGAAGCTTTCTTT. Encoded protein: CASSPGTGTGTEAFF.

This clonotype was detected a few times. J is TRBJ1-2 and V is TRBV28, with TRBD1 matching 8 bases. The CDR3 covers 18 residues. The germline CDR1 and CDR2 sequences are MDHEN and SYDVKM. The J segment lost 4 bases and the V segment lost 6 bases, leaving 19 bases of the junction unmatched. The CDR3 loop is CASSPPSGTGMTGYGYTF. Here the CDR3 DNA reads TGTGCCAGCAGCCCCCCCTCCGGGACAGGTATGACGGGCTATGGCTACACCTTC.

The chain employs TRBV28 and TRBJ1-4; 8 bases agree with TRBD1. CDR1 and CDR2 (germline): MDHEN, SYDVKM. V lost 6 bases to trimming and J lost 0 bases; unmatched junction nucleotides: 12. CDR3 length equals 18 residues. DNA for the CDR3: TGTGCCAGCAGGCCCGGGACAGGCGAACCAGCAACTAATGAAAAACTGTTTTTT. It translates to CASRPGTGEPATNEKLFF.

The table lists this clonotype with many counts. Sequence at one end of the junction differs from germline and may be a read error. The V gene is TRBV20-1, the J gene TRBJ2-1; a possible D gene is TRBD2 (5 bases). Germline assignment: CDR1 DFQATT and CDR2 SNEGSKA (reference sequence). The length of the CDR3 is 15 residues. The CDR3 protein is CSARVVGGSYNEQFF. As DNA, the CDR3 is TGCAGTGCGAGAGTTGTAGGCGGGTCCTACAATGAGCAGTTCTTC.

In its sample, this clonotype was seen many times. V is TRBV7-9 and J is TRBJ2-1; 13 nucleotides line up with TRBD2. Germline-derived CDR1 and CDR2 are SEHNR and FQNEAQ (reference sequence). J was trimmed by 2 bases and V by 5 bases; bases with no gene match: 12. The CDR3 is made up of 19 amino acids. The CDR3 sequence is CASSLTATSGRGAYNEQFF. In DNA, the CDR3 is TGTGCCAGCAGCCTGACAGCTACTAGCGGGAGGGGAGCCTACAATGAGCAGTTCTTC.

This clonotype has a count of ten or more. This chain uses TRBV27 with TRBJ2-6; 8 nucleotides match TRBD2. V lost 2 bases to trimming and J lost 3 bases; unmatched junction nucleotides: 6. Germline loops: CDR1 MNHEY, CDR2 SMNVEV (reference sequence). This CDR3 region has 17 residues. Here the CDR3 DNA reads TGTGCCAGCAGTTTAGCGGGAGGCGGGGTTGGGGCCAACGTCCTGACTTTC. This encodes CASSLAGGGVGANVLTF.

This clonotype came up many times. The rearrangement joins TRBV4-2 to TRBJ1-5; D gene uncertain. Germline V gives CDR1 LGHNA, CDR2 YNFKEQ. Between the trimmed V and J ends, which lost 2 bases and 4 bases, there was a span of 12 bases. The CDR3 has 15 residues. The CDR3: CASSQQDGRNQPQHF. CDR3 bases: TGTGCCAGCAGCCAACAGGACGGGAGGAATCAGCCCCAGCATTTT.

The table lists this clonotype with a few counts. V is TRBV4-1 and J is TRBJ2-3; D is ambiguous. This CDR3 has 16 residues. Looked up from germline, CDR1 is MGHRA and CDR2 is YSYEKL. The ends were cut back, 0 bases at V and 0 bases at J, with 10 bases in the middle. In nucleotides, the CDR3 is TGCGCCAGCAGCCAAGAGCGGTCTCCTAGCACAGATACGCAGTATTTT. As protein: CASSQERSPSTDTQYF.